A single sample is the source of the 17 T cell receptor beta chains below, sequenced in a study of T cells in Graves' hyperthyroidism and ophthalmopathy. There were TCR beta CDR3 regions amplified from RNA transcripts. During a first-round RT-PCR of the TCR CDR3, the HTBI primer set was used. TCRdb recomputed calls from the multiplex PCR reads with MiXCR, one row per CDR3 protein. This sample has about 400,000 distinct CDR3 sequences, with around 16% found just once. Sequences were obtained from blood. The source is a woman between 18 and 29 years old with Graves' hyperthyroidism.

This clonotype showed up just a few times. This chain uses TRBV14 with TRBJ1-1, with a weak D call TRBD1 (5 bases). The germline V gene has CDR1 SGHDN and CDR2 FVKESK. V gave up 3 bases and J gave up 0 bases, with 8 bases separating them. This CDR3 is built from 14 residues. CDR3 DNA sequence: TGTGCCAGCAGCCACAGGGTCTTGAACACTGAAGCTTTCTTT. Its translation: CASSHRVLNTEAFF.

The table lists this clonotype with many counts. The DNA for the CDR3 is TGTGCCAGCAGCTTTGTGGACCCGCGAGGCTACACCTTC. Translated: CASSFVDPRGYTF. This sequence joins TRBV5-8 and TRBJ1-2, with D unclear. Trimming cost V 2 bases and J 8 bases, with 13 bases left between them. Germline CDR1 SGHTS, CDR2 YDEGEE. CDR3 length: 13 amino acids.

The V call is TRBV19, the J call TRBJ2-1; 9 nucleotides align to TRBD2. This CDR3 spans 16 amino acids. The J segment lost 5 bases and the V segment lost 3 bases, leaving 8 bases of the junction unmatched. Germline CDR1 and CDR2: LNHDA and SQIVND (reference sequence). The CDR3 here is CASSIGRPSGDNEQFF. DNA for the CDR3: TGTGCCAGTAGTATTGGGCGGCCTAGCGGGGACAATGAGCAGTTCTTC.

The CDR3 DNA follows: TGTGCCATCAGTGAGTCGAGGCGAGGCTACACCTTC. This codes for CAISESRRGYTF. This chain uses TRBV10-3 with TRBJ1-2, with D hard to call. The CDR3 totals 12 residues. The germline V gene has CDR1 ENHRY and CDR2 SYGVKD. V shed 0 bases and J shed 8 bases, with 7 bases lying between them.

The V gene is TRBV4-2, the J gene TRBJ2-3, with D perhaps matching TRBD1 (6 bases). The CDR3 spans 14 residues. V lost 5 bases, J lost 7 bases, and 16 bases lay in between. Germline loops: CDR1 LGHNA, CDR2 YNFKEQ. The CDR3, as DNA: TGTGCCAGCAGCTCAGGGACAAGCCTTAATACGCAGTATTTT. Translating it yields CASSSGTSLNTQYF.

This clonotype was detected many times. This sequence joins TRBV2 and TRBJ2-5, with 8 positions matching TRBD1. The J segment lost 7 bases and the V segment lost 2 bases, leaving 9 bases of the junction unmatched. The germline CDR1 and CDR2 sequences are SNHLY and FYNNEI. CDR3 length equals 15 residues. The CDR3 nucleotides are TGTGCCAGCAGTGAACTGCGGGACAGGCCAGGGACCCAGTACTTC. Translation: CASSELRDRPGTQYF.

This sequence joins TRBV20-1 and TRBJ1-3, with no clear D. V was shortened by 6 bases and J by 0 bases, with 9 bases between the two germline ends. The germline gives CDR1 DFQATT, CDR2 SNEGSKA (reference sequence). The CDR3 contains 13 residues. Here the CDR3 reads CSADGGSGNTIYF. The CDR3 nucleotides read TGCAGTGCCGACGGAGGCTCTGGAAACACCATATATTTT.

The V gene is TRBV7-3, the J gene TRBJ1-3; D might be TRBD1 (5 bases). The CDR3 consists of 13 residues. The V gene's germline CDR1 is SGHTA and CDR2 FQGTGA. The germline V and J ends were trimmed by 6 bases and 2 bases, with 8 bases remaining between them. CDR3 coding DNA: TGTGCCAGCAGGCCAGGGACTGGAAACACCATATATTTT. This gives the protein CASRPGTGNTIYF. The variable domain in full, completed from reference TRBV7-3 and TRBJ1-3, reads GAGVSQTPSNKVTEKGKYVELRCDPISGHTALYWYRQSLGQGPEFLIYFQGTGAADDSGLPNDRFFAVRPEGSVSTLKIQRTERGDSAVYLCASRPGTGNTIYFGEGSWLTVV.

This clonotype was seen a few times. The chain carries TRBV9 and TRBJ2-7; 7 positions match TRBD1. This CDR3 spans 15 amino acids. In germline, CDR1 is SGDLS, CDR2 YYNGEE. Germline trimming cut 4 bases from V and 3 bases from J; bases unmatched to any gene: 10. As DNA, the CDR3 is TGTGCCAGCAGCCAGGGGGAAGGGCGGTTCTACGAGCAGTACTTC. Protein product: CASSQGEGRFYEQYF.

The gene calls are TRBV20-1 and TRBJ1-5; 8 nucleotides line up with TRBD1. Per germline, CDR1 DFQATT and CDR2 SNEGSKA (reference sequence). The CDR3 extends over 13 amino acids. J lost 5 bases, V lost 6 bases, and 6 bases had no gene match. CDR3 amino acids: CSAPDREYQPQHF. The CDR3 region has the DNA TGCAGTGCCCCGGACAGGGAGTATCAGCCCCAGCATTTT.

The chain is built from TRBV28 and TRBJ2-2; perhaps TRBD1 as D (6 bases). Trimming pared 6 bases from V and 5 bases from J, leaving 13 bases between. Germline V CDR1 and CDR2: MDHEN, SYDVKM. The CDR3 loop spans 14 amino acids. CDR3 protein: CASSTTGSTGELFF. The CDR3 DNA is TGTGCCAGCAGCACCACAGGGTCAACCGGGGAGCTGTTTTTT.

The chain links TRBV12-3 or TRBV12-4 to TRBJ1-1, with a tentative D call TRBD1 (6 bases). The CDR3 is made up of 18 amino acids. The germline V and J ends were trimmed by 3 bases and 7 bases, with 27 bases remaining between them. CDR3 nucleotide sequence: TGTGCCAGCAGTTTGTGGATTCTGAGGAACAGGGCCGAGCTTGAAGCTTTCTTT. It is translated as CASSLWILRNRAELEAFF.

V usage is TRBV14 and J usage is TRBJ2-1; D gene unclear. The germline V gene has CDR1 SGHDN and CDR2 FVKESK. The CDR3 spans 15 residues. V was pared by 1 base and J by 0 bases, with 7 bases between. In DNA form, the CDR3 reads TGTGCCAGCAGCCAAGCCTGGAGCTCCTACAATGAGCAGTTCTTC. This sequence encodes CASSQAWSSYNEQFF.

The table lists this clonotype with many counts. This sequence joins TRBV18 and TRBJ1-1; tentatively, D is TRBD1 (5 bases). Germline CDR1 KGHSH, CDR2 LQKENI. This CDR3 comprises 12 residues. Trimming took off 6 bases at V and 1 base at J, with 6 bases between the two ends. The CDR3 DNA reads as TGTGCCAGCTCGACAGAGAACACTGAAGCTTTCTTT. Translation: CASSTENTEAFF. The variable domain in full, completed from reference TRBV18 and TRBJ1-1, reads NAGVMQNPRHLVRRRGQEARLRCSPMKGHSHVYWYRQLPEEGLKFMVYLQKENIIDESGMPKERFSAEFPKEGPSILRIQQVVRGDSAAYFCASSTENTEAFFGQGTRLTVV.

This clonotype showed up many times. The chain links TRBV9 to TRBJ2-3, with D perhaps given as TRBD1 or TRBD2 (5 bases each). Germline CDR1 is SGDLS and CDR2 is YYNGEE. V lost 4 bases and J 2 bases, leaving 20 bases between the germline ends. CDR3 length: 17 amino acids. The CDR3 region has the DNA TGTGCCAGCAGCCCCGAAGGGAAGGGGAGAATCACAGATACGCAGTATTTT. Amino acids: CASSPEGKGRITDTQYF. The complete variable domain, with remaining parts taken from reference TRBV9 and TRBJ2-3, reads DSGVTQTPKHLITATGQRVTLRCSPRSGDLSVYWYQQSLDQGLQFLIQYYNGEERAKGNILERFSAQQFPDLHSELNLSSLELGDSALYFCASSPEGKGRITDTQYFGPGTRLTVL.

This clonotype came up many times. The J gene is TRBJ2-1, the V gene TRBV5-6, with D hard to call. This CDR3 has 12 residues. Germline CDR1 is SGHDT and CDR2 is YYEEEE. The V gene lost 0 bases and the J gene lost 9 bases, with 7 bases spanning the gap. In DNA, the CDR3 is TGTGCCAGCAGCTTGGCCGAGAGTGAGCAGTTCTTC. Encoded protein: CASSLAESEQFF.

At least ten counts were recorded for this clonotype. The chain has TRBV20-1 and TRBJ2-5; perhaps TRBD1 as D (6 bases). V was trimmed by 6 bases and J by 4 bases, leaving 15 bases between them. The CDR3 runs 13 residues. The germline gives CDR1 DFQATT, CDR2 SNEGSKA (reference sequence). The chain's CDR3 is CSAIQGPVETQYF. CDR3 in DNA: TGCAGTGCCATACAGGGTCCAGTAGAGACCCAGTACTTC.